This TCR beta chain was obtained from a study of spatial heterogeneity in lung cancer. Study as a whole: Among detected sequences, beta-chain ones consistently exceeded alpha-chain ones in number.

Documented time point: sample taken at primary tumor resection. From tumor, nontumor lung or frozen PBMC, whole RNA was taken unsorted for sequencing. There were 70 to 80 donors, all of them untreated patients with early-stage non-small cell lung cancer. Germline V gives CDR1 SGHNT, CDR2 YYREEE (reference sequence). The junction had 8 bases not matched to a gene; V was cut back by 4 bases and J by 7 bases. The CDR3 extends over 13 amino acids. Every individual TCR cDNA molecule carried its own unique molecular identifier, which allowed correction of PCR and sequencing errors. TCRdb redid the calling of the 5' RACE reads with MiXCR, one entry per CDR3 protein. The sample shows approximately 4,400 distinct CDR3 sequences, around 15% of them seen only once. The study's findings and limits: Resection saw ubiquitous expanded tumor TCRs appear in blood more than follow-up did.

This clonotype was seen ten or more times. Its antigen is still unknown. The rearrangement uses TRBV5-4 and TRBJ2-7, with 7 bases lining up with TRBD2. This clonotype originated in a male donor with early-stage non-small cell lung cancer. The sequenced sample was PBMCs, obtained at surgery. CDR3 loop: CASSHEGAGEQYF. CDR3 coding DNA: TGTGCCAGCAGCCACGAAGGAGCGGGGGAGCAGTACTTC.